The clone carrying this T cell receptor beta chain showed up just a few times. Its antigen remains unknown. The CDR3 length is 16 residues. Germline values: CDR1 MNHEY, CDR2 SMNVEV (reference sequence). The V segment lost 1 base and the J segment 4 bases; nucleotides outside the gene matches: 9. The data belong to a study of cytomegalovirus exposure and HLA in healthy donors. Study findings and constraints: A later analysis linked a missense variant in DCLRE1C to the trimming of TCR beta V and J genes.

Primers included in the PCR were 60 Vbeta and 13 Jbeta primers. Original processing methods: The authors later counted 70 million to 85 million unique TCR beta chains, 8.5 million to 13 million of them shared. TCRdb's table, derived via immunoSEQ multiplex PCR, lists solely in-frame clones and lacks some. Clonal size and the V and J genes are those of that table, whereas D and trimming came from the DNA. Of under 40,000 clones detected, 75% to 85% appear once; the ten largest clones hold around 5.8%. Likely unrecorded immune exposures existed in these nominally healthy donors. The chain recombines TRBV27 with TRBJ2-7, with 8 bases fitting TRBD1. Sequencing was performed on PBMCs. The clonotype comes from a male donor in good health and CMV-seronegative. CDR3 region: CASSLLPGTGRYEQYF. The CDR3 coding sequence is TGTGCCAGCAGTTTATTGCCCGGGACAGGAAGATACGAGCAGTACTTC.